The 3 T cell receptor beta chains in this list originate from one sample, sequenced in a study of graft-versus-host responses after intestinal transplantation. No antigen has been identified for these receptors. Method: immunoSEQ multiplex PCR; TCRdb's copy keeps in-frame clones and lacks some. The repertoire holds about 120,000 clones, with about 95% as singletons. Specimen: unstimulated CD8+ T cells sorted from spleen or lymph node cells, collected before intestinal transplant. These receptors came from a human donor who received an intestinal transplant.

In nucleotides, the CDR3 is TGTGCCACCAGACAGACAGGGTGGAGGGACGAGCAGTACTTC. The encoded protein is CATRQTGWRDEQYF. This chain connects TRBV15 to TRBJ2-7, with D maybe TRBD1 (7 bases). Trimming shortened V by 6 bases and J by 5 bases, and 17 bases separated the two germline ends. This CDR3 contains 14 residues. Germline CDR1 and CDR2: LNHNV and YYDKDF (reference sequence).

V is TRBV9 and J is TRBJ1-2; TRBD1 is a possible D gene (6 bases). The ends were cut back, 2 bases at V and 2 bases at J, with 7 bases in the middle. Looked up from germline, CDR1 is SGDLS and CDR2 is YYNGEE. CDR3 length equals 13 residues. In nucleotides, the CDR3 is TGTGCCAGCAGCGTCGGACAGAACTATGGCTACACCTTC. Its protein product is CASSVGQNYGYTF.

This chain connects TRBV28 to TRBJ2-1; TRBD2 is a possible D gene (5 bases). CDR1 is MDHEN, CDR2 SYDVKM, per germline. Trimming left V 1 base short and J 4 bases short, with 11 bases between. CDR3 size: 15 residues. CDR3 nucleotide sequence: TGTGCCAGCAGTTTATTGAGCGGTACTTACAATGAGCAGTTCTTC. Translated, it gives CASSLLSGTYNEQFF. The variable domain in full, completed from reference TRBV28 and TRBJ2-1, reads DVKVTQSSRYLVKRTGEKVFLECVQDMDHENMFWYRQDPGLGLRLIYFSYDVKMKEKGDIPEGYSVSREKKERFSLILESASTNQTSMYLCASSLLSGTYNEQFFGPGTRLTVL.